The clone carrying this TCR beta chain is a singleton in its sample. Its antigen is not identified. Germline V CDR1 and CDR2: MNHNY, SVGAGI (reference sequence). This CDR3 has 15 residues. V was pared by 2 bases and J by 3 bases, with 14 bases between. The data stem from a study of CD8 T cells in Susac syndrome. As for the study in general: Treatment at blood withdrawal was none, corticosteroids, or intravenous immunoglobulin alone in Susac syndrome patients. The study's findings and limits: The study recognized that the number of individuals in its TCR sequencing and HLA analysis was relatively small.

Random hexamers were used to reverse transcribe the RNA input (about 0.5 to 1 ug). MiXCR, applied by TCRdb to the immunoSEQ multiplex PCR reads, yields one record per CDR3 protein. Of 200,000 or so distinct CDR3 sequences listed, 90% to 96% were seen once; the top ten hold 0.098%. TEMRA cells were FACS-enriched, unlike CD8+ and CD4+ T cells, which were negatively isolated. V is TRBV6-6 and J is TRBJ2-7; D gene ambiguous. The sequence came from a human donor with Susac syndrome. Sequenced: CD4+ T cells from PBMCs. CDR3 DNA: TGTGCCAGCAGTTACCAGCGCAGCGCAGGCTACGAGCAGTACTTC. Amino acid sequence: CASSYQRSAGYEQYF.